This passage covers 18 T cell receptor beta chains from one sample sequenced in a study of vaccination effects on CD4 cells after COVID-19. Sequencing used immunoSEQ multiplex PCR; TCRdb keeps in-frame clones, though not all of them. The sample has over 50,000 clones, 75% to 85% seen once. Antigen-specific CD4+ T cells were first expanded with viral peptide pools by the ViraFEST assay and only then sequenced. Subsequent to a culture period of about ten days, CD4+ T cells were isolated. Antigen specificity for these receptors is unknown. Source: CD4+ T cells from PBMCs cultured with HCoV-229E spike peptides, taken before COVID-19 vaccination. The receptors were gathered from a human donor who received a COVID-19 vaccine.

The V call is TRBV20-1, the J call TRBJ2-4; D possibly corresponds to TRBD2 (6 bases). The CDR3 loop spans 14 amino acids. V gave up 3 bases and J gave up 1 base, with 10 bases separating them. The germline gives CDR1 DFQATT, CDR2 SNEGSKA (reference sequence). CDR3 protein: CSASTGRAKNIQYF. The CDR3 DNA is TGCAGTGCTAGTACGGGGAGGGCCAAAAACATTCAGTACTTC.

This chain connects TRBV27 to TRBJ2-7; D possibly uses TRBD1 or TRBD2 (7 bases each). V lost 5 bases and J lost 3, with 23 bases in between. This CDR3 has 17 residues. Germline CDR1 and CDR2: MNHEY and SMNVEV (reference sequence). CDR3 sequence reads: CASSPRVAGGVHYEQYV. CDR3 DNA sequence: TGTGCCAGCAGTCCCAGGGTCGCAGGGGGGGTACACTACGAGCAGTACGTC.

This chain uses TRBV6-4 with TRBJ2-1; weak D call: TRBD1 (6 bases). In germline, CDR1 is MRHNA, CDR2 SNTAGT. The CDR3 extends over 14 amino acids. The germline V and J ends were trimmed by 4 bases and 0 bases, with 7 bases remaining between them. In nucleotides, the CDR3 is TGTGCCAGCAGTGGAGGGGGCTCCTACAATGAGCAGTTCTTC. Translated: CASSGGGSYNEQFF.

V is TRBV18 and J is TRBJ1-1; D remains unclear. Germline CDR1 KGHSH, CDR2 LQKENI. This CDR3 has 14 amino acids. Trimming shortened V by 2 bases and J by 1 base, and 8 bases separated the two germline ends. CDR3 in amino acids: CASSPARQNTEAFF. As DNA, the CDR3 is TGTGCCAGCTCACCAGCAAGACAGAACACTGAAGCTTTCTTT.

This sequence joins TRBV5-1 and TRBJ1-6, with D hard to call. Germline values: CDR1 SGHRS, CDR2 YFSETQ. This CDR3 region has 15 residues. The germline V and J ends were trimmed by 0 bases and 4 bases, with 8 bases remaining between them. This chain's CDR3 is CASSLDLSYNSPLHF. CDR3 sequence (DNA): TGCGCCAGCAGCTTGGATCTCAGTTATAATTCACCCCTCCACTTT.

This clone came up a few times. The gene calls are TRBV2 and TRBJ2-2, with TRBD1 matching over 7 bases. The CDR3 has 15 amino acids. The germline gives CDR1 SNHLY, CDR2 FYNNEI. J was trimmed by 5 bases and V by 6 bases; bases with no gene match: 9. CDR3 in amino acids: CASSVDRDRTGELFF. CDR3 nucleotides: TGTGCCAGCAGCGTCGACAGGGATCGGACCGGGGAGCTGTTTTTT. The complete variable domain, with remaining parts taken from reference TRBV2 and TRBJ2-2, reads EPEVTQTPSHQVTQMGQEVILRCVPISNHLYFYWYRQILGQKVEFLVSFYNNEISEKSEIFDDQFSVERPDGSNFTLKIRSTKLEDSAMYFCASSVDRDRTGELFFGEGSRLTVL.

The chain couples TRBV12-3 or TRBV12-4 to TRBJ2-7; the D is unclear. V was clipped by 6 bases and J by 3 bases, with 12 bases between them. The CDR3 loop spans 13 amino acids. The CDR3 DNA reads as TGTGCCAGCAGCCTTGGACCGCGCTACGAGCAGTACGTC. Encoded protein: CASSLGPRYEQYV.

V usage is TRBV5-1 and J usage is TRBJ2-4; 11 bases map to TRBD2. This CDR3 spans 17 amino acids. Germline CDR1 SGHRS, CDR2 YFSETQ. The ends lost 4 bases at V and 1 base at J; junction bases unmatched: 7. The CDR3 sequence is CASSDLAGGPAKNIQYF. The CDR3 coding sequence is TGCGCCAGCAGCGACTTAGCGGGGGGGCCTGCCAAAAACATTCAGTACTTC.

V and J are TRBV4-1 and TRBJ1-1; a weak D match, TRBD1 (5 bases). The CDR3 totals 17 residues. Trimming removed 4 bases at V and 1 base at J, with 19 bases between. Germline CDR1 and CDR2: MGHRA and YSYEKL. Here the CDR3 reads CASSPHGGGLQNTEAFF. In DNA form, the CDR3 reads TGCGCCAGCAGCCCTCACGGGGGGGGACTACAGAACACTGAAGCTTTCTTT.

This sequence joins TRBV24-1 and TRBJ2-5, with 10 bases lining up with TRBD1. V was clipped by 5 bases and J by 5 bases; unmatched bases: 10. The CDR3 totals 16 residues. Germline V CDR1 and CDR2: KGHDR, SFDVKD. The chain's CDR3 is CATSASGTGDSETQYF. The CDR3 nucleotides read TGTGCCACCAGTGCCTCCGGGACAGGGGATTCTGAGACCCAGTACTTC.

The chain links TRBV29-1 to TRBJ2-5; 12 bases are a match to TRBD2. This CDR3 has 15 residues. V lost 1 base, J lost 0 bases, and 0 bases stayed unmatched. Germline V gene lookup returns CDR1 SQVTM and CDR2 ANQGSEA. The CDR3 bases are TGCAGCGTTGAAGGACTAGCGGGGGACCAAGAGACCCAGTACTTC. It specifies CSVEGLAGDQETQYF.

The gene calls are TRBV27 and TRBJ2-3; 10 bases match TRBD1. Trimming cost V 5 bases and J 6 bases; bases outside gene matches: 5. The germline V gene encodes CDR1 MNHEY and CDR2 SMNVEV (reference sequence). The CDR3 length is 14 residues. The CDR3 is CASSRQGASDTQYF. In nucleotides, the CDR3 is TGTGCCAGCAGTAGACAGGGGGCCTCGGATACGCAGTATTTT.

This clone was counted between two and nine times. The chain links TRBV28 to TRBJ1-2, with D perhaps TRBD1 (5 bases). This CDR3 contains 14 residues. The germline V and J ends were trimmed by 5 bases and 8 bases, with 18 bases remaining between them. The germline gives CDR1 MDHEN, CDR2 SYDVKM. For the CDR3, the DNA is TGTGCCAGCAGTCTCAAGCAGGGTTCAAACGGCTACACCTTC. This encodes CASSLKQGSNGYTF.

The V and J genes are TRBV4-1 and TRBJ1-6; unclear D gene. The CDR3 totals 15 residues. Trimming cost V 0 bases and J 7 bases, with 10 bases left between them. The germline CDR1 and CDR2 sequences are MGHRA and YSYEKL. CDR3 sequence: CASSQDGRRNSPLHF. The CDR3 DNA sequence: TGCGCCAGCAGCCAAGATGGCCGGAGGAATTCACCCCTCCACTTT.

This clone appeared once. The J gene is TRBJ2-3, the V gene TRBV18; TRBD1 agrees at 8 bases. Germline V gene data show CDR1 as KGHSH and CDR2 as LQKENI. With V trimmed by 3 bases and J by 2 bases, 1 base remained unmatched. This CDR3 comprises 14 residues. CDR3 DNA: TGTGCCAGCTCACCGGGACAGGACACAGATACGCAGTATTTT. Translating gives CASSPGQDTDTQYF.

V gene TRBV5-4 combines with J gene TRBJ1-5, with D possibly TRBD1 on 5 matching bases. Germline CDR1 SGHNT, CDR2 YYREEE (reference sequence). The V end was cut by 3 bases, the J end by 4 bases, with 8 bases between. CDR3 length: 13 residues. DNA of the CDR3: TGTGCCAGCAGCTGGGACTTGAATCAGCCCCAGCATTTT. This encodes CASSWDLNQPQHF. The whole variable domain, remainder taken from reference TRBV5-4 and TRBJ1-5, is ETGVTQSPTHLIKTRGQQVTLRCSSQSGHNTVSWYQQALGQGPQFIFQYYREEENGRGNFPPRFSGLQFPNYSSELNVNALELDDSALYLCASSWDLNQPQHFGDGTRLSIL.

The chain couples TRBV24-1 to TRBJ1-2, with D tentatively TRBD1 (5 bases). Germline V lookup: CDR1 KGHDR, CDR2 SFDVKD. Trimming pared 10 bases from V and 2 bases from J, leaving 10 bases between. CDR3 length equals 12 residues. CDR3 DNA: TGTGCCACAGGGAGGGACAACTATGGCTACACCTTC. Protein sequence: CATGRDNYGYTF.

This rearrangement joins TRBV7-8 to TRBJ2-1, with no clear D. Germline lookup yields CDR1 SGHVS and CDR2 FQNEAQ. The CDR3 is 13 amino acids. V was trimmed by 1 base and J by 5 bases, leaving 6 bases between them. The CDR3 protein is CASSLDKNNEQFF. CDR3 coding DNA: TGTGCCAGCAGCTTAGACAAAAACAATGAGCAGTTCTTC.